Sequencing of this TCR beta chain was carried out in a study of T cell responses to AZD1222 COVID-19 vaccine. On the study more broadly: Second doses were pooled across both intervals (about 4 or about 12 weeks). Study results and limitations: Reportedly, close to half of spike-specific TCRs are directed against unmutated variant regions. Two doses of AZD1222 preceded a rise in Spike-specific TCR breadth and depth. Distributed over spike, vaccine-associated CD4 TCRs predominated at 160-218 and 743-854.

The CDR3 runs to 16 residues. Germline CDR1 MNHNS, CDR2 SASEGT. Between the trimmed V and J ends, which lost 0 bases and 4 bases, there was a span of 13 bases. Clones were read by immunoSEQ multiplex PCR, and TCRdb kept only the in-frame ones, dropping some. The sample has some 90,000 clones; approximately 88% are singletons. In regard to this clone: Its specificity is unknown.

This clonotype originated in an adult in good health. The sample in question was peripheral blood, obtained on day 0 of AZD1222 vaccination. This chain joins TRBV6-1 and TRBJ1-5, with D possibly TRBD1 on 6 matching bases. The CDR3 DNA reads TGTGCCAGCAGTGAAGCCGGGACACTCCTTAATCAGCCCCAGCATTTT. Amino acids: CASSEAGTLLNQPQHF.